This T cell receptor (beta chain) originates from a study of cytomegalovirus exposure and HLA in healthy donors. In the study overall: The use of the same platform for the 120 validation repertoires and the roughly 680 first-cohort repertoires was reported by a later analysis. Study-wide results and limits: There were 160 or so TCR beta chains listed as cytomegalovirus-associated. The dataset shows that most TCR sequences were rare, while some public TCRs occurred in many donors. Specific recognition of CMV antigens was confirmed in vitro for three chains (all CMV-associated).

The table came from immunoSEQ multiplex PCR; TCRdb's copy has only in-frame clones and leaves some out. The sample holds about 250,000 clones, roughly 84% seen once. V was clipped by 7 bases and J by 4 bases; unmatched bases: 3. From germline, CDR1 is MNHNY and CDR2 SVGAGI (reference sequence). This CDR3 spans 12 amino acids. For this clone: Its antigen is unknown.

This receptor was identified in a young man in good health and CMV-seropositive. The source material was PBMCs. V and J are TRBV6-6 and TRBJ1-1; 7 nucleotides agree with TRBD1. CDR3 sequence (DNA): TGTGCCAGCAAGACAGGGTTCACTGAAGCTTTCTTT. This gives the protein CASKTGFTEAFF.